The 30 T cell receptor beta chains presented below share a single source sample, sequenced in a study of T-cell reconstitution after alpha-beta-depleted transplantation in children. Unique molecular identifiers were incorporated when the TCRbeta library was constructed. From the PCR reads, TCRdb called clonotypes with MiXCR, one entry per CDR3 protein. The sample carries more than 150,000 distinct CDR3 sequences, approximately 6.6% recorded once. The specimen comprised PBMCs from the stem cell graft donor, sampled from the stem cell graft. These receptors all come from a human donor who donated a stem cell graft to a child with Wiskott-Aldrich syndrome.

The table lists this clonotype with many counts. The V gene is TRBV28, the J gene TRBJ1-5, with D unclear. Between the trimmed V and J ends, which lost 6 bases and 3 bases, there was a span of 18 bases. This CDR3 spans 16 amino acids. Germline lookup yields CDR1 MDHEN and CDR2 SYDVKM. The CDR3 nucleotides are TGTGCCAGCAGCCAATTCTCGGACGGTTCCAATCAGCCCCAGCATTTT. It is translated as CASSQFSDGSNQPQHF.

The sample holds many counts of this clonotype. The chain has TRBV18 and TRBJ2-3, with D uncertain. Germline assignment: CDR1 KGHSH and CDR2 LQKENI. Trimming stripped 0 bases from V and 3 bases from J, with 4 bases between. This CDR3 has 13 amino acids. The CDR3 nucleotides are TGTGCCAGCTCACCACCGCTAACAGATACGCAGTATTTT. Protein sequence: CASSPPLTDTQYF.

This chain connects TRBV30 to TRBJ2-1, with 8 positions matching TRBD1. The V gene end was trimmed by 0 bases and the J gene end by 4 bases; junction bases not matched to a gene: 8. Per germline, CDR1 GTSNPN and CDR2 SVGIG (reference sequence). The CDR3 loop spans 16 amino acids. The DNA for the CDR3 is TGTGCCTGGAGTGTTGGCTCAGGGGGCGCTTACAATGAGCAGTTCTTC. It is translated as CAWSVGSGGAYNEQFF.

This clonotype was counted at least ten times. The chain carries TRBV10-3 and TRBJ2-7, with a tentative D call TRBD1 (5 bases). The germline gives CDR1 ENHRY, CDR2 SYGVKD. The germline V and J ends were trimmed by 7 bases and 2 bases, with 15 bases remaining between them. The CDR3 loop spans 14 amino acids. The CDR3 region is CAITREEGAYEQYF. As DNA, the CDR3 is TGTGCCATCACCCGCGAGGAAGGGGCCTACGAGCAGTACTTC.

In its sample, this clonotype was seen many times. This sequence joins TRBV12-3 or TRBV12-4 and TRBJ1-3; 7 bases are a match to TRBD1. CDR3 length: 14 residues. The ends lost 6 bases at V and 0 bases at J; junction bases unmatched: 2. For the CDR3, the DNA is TGTGCCAGCAGGGGACAGTTCTCTGGAAACACCATATATTTT. This translates into CASRGQFSGNTIYF.

This chain uses TRBV4-1 with TRBJ1-4; D is unresolved. Germline CDR1 reads MGHRA; CDR2 reads YSYEKL. This CDR3 is built from 16 residues. The V and J ends lost 1 base and 0 bases respectively, with 9 bases between them. CDR3 residues: CASSQGWLATNEKLFF. CDR3 coding DNA: TGCGCCAGCAGCCAAGGCTGGCTCGCAACTAATGAAAAACTGTTTTTT.

Many counts were recorded for this clonotype. V usage is TRBV20-1 and J usage is TRBJ2-3; 11 bases are a match to TRBD2. Germline V gives CDR1 DFQATT, CDR2 SNEGSKA (reference sequence). V lost 3 bases to trimming and J lost 3 bases; unmatched junction nucleotides: 5. CDR3 length: 15 amino acids. The CDR3 DNA is TGCAGTGCTAGTCCAACTAGCGGGAGAACAGATACGCAGTATTTT. The encoded protein is CSASPTSGRTDTQYF.

This clonotype has ten or more counts. Here the CDR3 reads CASSPRAGNGYTF. The CDR3 coding sequence is TGTGCCAGCAGCCCCCGAGCAGGGAATGGCTACACCTTC. The V gene is TRBV11-2, the J gene TRBJ1-2; TRBD1 might be the D (5 bases). CDR1 and CDR2 (germline): SGHAT, FQNNGV. This CDR3 contains 13 residues. Trimming left V 5 bases short and J 6 bases short, with 13 bases between. The complete variable domain, with remaining parts taken from reference TRBV11-2 and TRBJ1-2, reads EAGVAQSPRYKIIEKRQSVAFWCNPISGHATLYWYQQILGQGPKLLIQFQNNGVVDDSQLPKDRFSAERLKGVDSTLKIQPAKLEDSAVYLCASSPRAGNGYTFGSGTRLTVV.

V usage is TRBV27 and J usage is TRBJ2-5, with D possibly matching TRBD2 (6 bases). The ends were cut back, 6 bases at V and 9 bases at J, with 23 bases in the middle. This CDR3 is built from 15 residues. Germline CDR1 and CDR2: MNHEY and SMNVEV (reference sequence). This CDR3 reads CASSNRETARSAQYF. The DNA of the CDR3 is TGTGCCAGCAGCAACCGGGAGACGGCCAGATCGGCCCAGTACTTC.

This clonotype has ten or more counts. The rearrangement uses TRBV5-1 and TRBJ1-3; the D is unclear. This CDR3 has 14 residues. Germline V gives CDR1 SGHRS, CDR2 YFSETQ. With 0 bases removed from V and 0 bases from J, the gap between germline ends came to 4 bases. The CDR3 DNA is TGCGCCAGCAGCTTGGACTTCTCTGGAAACACCATATATTTT. Residues: CASSLDFSGNTIYF.

This clonotype has at least ten counts. The genes are TRBV5-1 and TRBJ1-1; 9 bases align to TRBD1. There are 16 residues in the CDR3. Germline trimming cut 0 bases from V and 1 base from J; bases unmatched to any gene: 4. The germline V gene encodes CDR1 SGHRS and CDR2 YFSETQ. This chain's CDR3 is CASSLEGDRANTEAFF. CDR3 nucleotide sequence: TGCGCCAGCAGCTTGGAAGGGGACAGGGCGAACACTGAAGCTTTCTTT.

The chain links TRBV19 to TRBJ2-1; 7 nucleotides agree with TRBD2. The CDR3 runs 15 residues. V lost 3 bases to trimming and J lost 5 bases; unmatched junction nucleotides: 7. Germline V lookup: CDR1 LNHDA, CDR2 SQIVND (reference sequence). CDR3 loop: CASSIGRAPNNEQFF. The CDR3 DNA reads TGTGCCAGTAGTATTGGGAGGGCCCCAAACAATGAGCAGTTCTTC.

The sample holds many counts of this clonotype. The V call is TRBV5-1, the J call TRBJ2-2; D is ambiguous. Germline lookup yields CDR1 SGHRS and CDR2 YFSETQ. Trimming cost V 4 bases and J 0 bases, with 7 bases left between them. The CDR3 length is 14 residues. The CDR3, as DNA: TGCGCCAGCAGCCCGGTCACGAACACCGGGGAGCTGTTTTTT. It codes for CASSPVTNTGELFF.

This clonotype was picked up many times. The V gene is TRBV12-3 or TRBV12-4, the J gene TRBJ2-7; possibly TRBD1 or TRBD2 for D (5 bases each). The CDR3 loop spans 14 amino acids. V was trimmed by 3 bases and J by 0 bases, leaving 9 bases between them. DNA for the CDR3: TGTGCCAGCAGTTTGGGGACCAACTCCTACGAGCAGTACTTC. It specifies CASSLGTNSYEQYF.

This clonotype has a count of ten or more. The chain employs TRBV24-1 and TRBJ1-4; 10 positions match TRBD1. V was clipped by 3 bases and J by 5 bases; unmatched bases: 2. CDR1 is KGHDR, CDR2 SFDVKD, per germline. This CDR3 spans 15 amino acids. The CDR3 loop reads CATSDPGQGNEKLFF. The CDR3 DNA is TGTGCCACCAGTGATCCGGGACAGGGGAATGAAAAACTGTTTTTT.

This clonotype was counted a single time. This sequence may be a read error, since a much larger clone differs from it by one base. This chain connects TRBV5-1 to TRBJ2-1; a weak D match, TRBD1 (5 bases). Germline loops: CDR1 SGHRS, CDR2 YFSETQ. The CDR3 consists of 14 residues. The CDR3 region is CGSSLGQGSFEQFF. CDR3 sequence (DNA): TGCGGCAGCAGCTTGGGGCAGGGATCTTTTGAGCAGTTCTTC. The variable domain in full, completed from reference TRBV5-1 and TRBJ2-1, reads KAGVTQTPRYLIKTRGQQVTLSCSPISGHRSVSWYQQTPGQGLQFLFEYFSETQRNKGNFPGRFSGRQFSNSRSEMNVSTLELGDSALYLCGSSLGQGSFEQFFGPGTRLTVL.

The sample holds many counts of this clonotype. The chain recombines TRBV3-1 with TRBJ1-6; TRBD1 is a possible D gene (5 bases). This CDR3 region has 13 residues. The V end lost 2 bases, the J end lost 12 bases, and 11 bases lay between the germline ends. Germline CDR1 is LGHDT and CDR2 is YNNKEL (reference sequence). CDR3 sequence reads: CASSQRRDGPLHF. The CDR3 coding sequence is TGTGCCAGCAGCCAAAGGAGGGACGGACCCCTCCACTTT.

This clonotype was observed many times. The V call is TRBV12-3 or TRBV12-4, the J call TRBJ2-1; D is undetermined. The V gene lost 5 bases and the J gene lost 2 bases, with 10 bases spanning the gap. The CDR3 has 14 amino acids. CDR3 region: CASSLGLTYNEQFF. The DNA of the CDR3 is TGTGCCAGCAGTCTCGGGCTAACCTACAATGAGCAGTTCTTC.

This clonotype has ten or more counts. This sequence joins TRBV20-1 and TRBJ1-1; the match to TRBD1 covers 8 bases. Germline V gene sequence: CDR1 DFQATT, CDR2 SNEGSKA (reference sequence). Trimming removed 1 base from V and 4 bases from J; junction bases left unmatched: 17. This CDR3 region has 18 residues. The DNA for the CDR3 is TGCAGTGCTAGAGTAGGTAAAGGACAGGGTGGCTCTGTCACTGAAGCTTTCTTT. This gives the protein CSARVGKGQGGSVTEAFF.

This clonotype was recorded many times. The chain uses TRBV5-1 and TRBJ1-2; D gene ambiguous. Trimming took 2 bases from V and 7 from J, leaving 15 bases between them. CDR3 length: 14 amino acids. The V gene's germline CDR1 is SGHRS and CDR2 YFSETQ. Here the CDR3 DNA reads TGCGCCAGCAGCTTAACTGGGTATAATGGTGGCTACACCTTC. Translation gives CASSLTGYNGGYTF.

The sample holds many counts of this clonotype. CDR3 DNA sequence: TGCAGCGTTGGGATCCCGGGACAGGGGCACACTGAAGCTTTCTTT. The encoded protein is CSVGIPGQGHTEAFF. The J gene is TRBJ1-1, the V gene TRBV29-1, with 10 bases that match TRBD1. Germline V gene lookup returns CDR1 SQVTM and CDR2 ANQGSEA. J was trimmed by 3 bases and V by 4 bases; bases with no gene match: 8. CDR3 length: 15 amino acids.

A single count supports this clonotype. CDR3 amino acids: CASSPSGRAQETQYF. CDR3 in DNA: TGTGCCAGCAGCCCTAGCGGGAGGGCCCAAGAGACCCAGTACTTC. V usage is TRBV2 and J usage is TRBJ2-5; 12 bases line up with TRBD2. The CDR3 consists of 15 residues. The germline CDR1 and CDR2 sequences are SNHLY and FYNNEI. J was trimmed by 1 base and V by 6 bases; bases with no gene match: 3. The full variable domain, with the rest looked up from reference TRBV2 and TRBJ2-5, is EPEVTQTPSHQVTQMGQEVILRCVPISNHLYFYWYRQILGQKVEFLVSFYNNEISEKSEIFDDQFSVERPDGSNFTLKIRSTKLEDSAMYFCASSPSGRAQETQYFGPGTRLLVL.

This clonotype was seen only a few times. V is TRBV5-1 and J is TRBJ2-7, with 10 bases matching TRBD1. The germline V gene encodes CDR1 SGHRS and CDR2 YFSETQ. There are 15 residues in the CDR3. V lost 3 bases, J lost 0 bases, and 3 bases stayed unmatched. The CDR3 protein is CASSSRTGGSYEQYF. In nucleotides, the CDR3 is TGCGCCAGCAGCTCCCGGACAGGGGGCTCCTACGAGCAGTACTTC.

Ten or more counts support this clonotype. The rearrangement links TRBV20-1 to TRBJ2-1; D may correspond to TRBD1 or TRBD2 (6 bases each). CDR3 length: 18 residues. The germline V gene has CDR1 DFQATT and CDR2 SNEGSKA (reference sequence). Trimming shortened V by 1 base and J by 0 bases, and 19 bases separated the two germline ends. CDR3 sequence: CSARAEGGSRRSYNEQFF. As DNA, the CDR3 is TGCAGTGCTAGAGCTGAGGGGGGATCCCGGCGCTCCTACAATGAGCAGTTCTTC.

This chain connects TRBV24-1 to TRBJ2-1; 11 nucleotides match TRBD2. Germline V gene lookup returns CDR1 KGHDR and CDR2 SFDVKD. This CDR3 has 17 amino acids. The junction had 5 bases not matched to a gene; V was cut back by 3 bases and J by 2 bases. The CDR3 nucleotides are TGTGCCACCAGTGATCCTAGCGGGAGGCTACCCTACAATGAGCAGTTCTTC. Protein: CATSDPSGRLPYNEQFF.

This clonotype showed up just a few times. This chain connects TRBV20-1 to TRBJ2-1; no firm D call. Germline lookup yields CDR1 DFQATT and CDR2 SNEGSKA (reference sequence). This CDR3 spans 13 amino acids. V was shortened by 5 bases and J by 5 bases, with 13 bases between the two germline ends. The CDR3 DNA sequence: TGCAGTGCTCTCGCCGTGGCCGACAATGAGCAGTTCTTC. It codes for CSALAVADNEQFF.

This clonotype was counted ten times or more. The chain employs TRBV20-1 and TRBJ2-3, with 7 nucleotides matching TRBD1. CDR1 is DFQATT and CDR2 is SNEGSKA in the germline V gene (reference sequence). With 3 bases clipped from V and 6 bases from J, the junction kept 12 bases outside the gene matches. The CDR3 runs to 15 residues. CDR3 sequence: CSARSTGYSRDTQYF. In nucleotides, the CDR3 is TGCAGTGCTAGGTCGACAGGGTATAGCAGGGATACGCAGTATTTT.

The sample holds many counts of this clonotype. The genes are TRBV27 and TRBJ2-7, with 10 positions matching TRBD1. Germline V gives CDR1 MNHEY, CDR2 SMNVEV (reference sequence). The CDR3 has 14 amino acids. With 7 bases clipped from V and 2 bases from J, the junction kept 5 bases outside the gene matches. The CDR3 here is CASKRTGGTYEQYF. The DNA of the CDR3 is TGTGCCAGCAAAAGGACAGGGGGGACCTACGAGCAGTACTTC.

This clonotype was seen repeatedly, ten times or more. The rearrangement links TRBV20-1 to TRBJ2-3, with D perhaps matching TRBD1 (7 bases). V was shortened by 6 bases and J by 3 bases, with 19 bases between the two germline ends. Germline CDR1 reads DFQATT; CDR2 reads SNEGSKA (reference sequence). The CDR3 is made up of 15 amino acids. DNA of the CDR3: TGCAGTGCCTCAGCCAGGGGGGCCTTAACAGATACGCAGTATTTT. Its translation: CSASARGALTDTQYF.

V is TRBV10-3 and J is TRBJ2-2; 8 bases are a match to TRBD2. Germline loops: CDR1 ENHRY, CDR2 SYGVKD. Trimming took 9 bases from V and 6 from J; bases not matched to a gene: 9. The CDR3 contains 14 residues. The CDR3 DNA reads TGTGCCATGTCTACGGGGGGGATCCCCGGGGAGCTGTTTTTT. Residues: CAMSTGGIPGELFF.